Listed here are 27 T cell receptor beta chains from one sample, sequenced in a study of TIL therapy for anti-PD-1-resistant metastatic lung cancer listed by TCRdb under 2021. Sample time point, as interpreted from the label and publication: pre-treatment sample, taken before nivolumab and TIL therapy. TCR beta CDR3 regions were amplified from genomic DNA with the immunoSEQ v3 hsTCRB kit using bias-controlled multiplex PCR. This is the immuneACCESS table as TCRdb keeps it, with only in-frame sequences that have V and J called. A part of the clones is gone; compared with another copy, unresolved V genes explain less than half, and the rest is unexplained. The sample contains tens of thousands of clones, approximately 79% of them found a single time. The ten largest account for roughly 15% of the sample. The specimen was blood, collected at baseline. Every receptor here comes from a man aged 65-85 years with non-small cell lung cancer.

This chain links TRBV27 with TRBJ2-7; possibly TRBD1 for D (5 bases). The CDR3 is 14 amino acids. V gave up 1 base and J gave up 3 bases, with 10 bases separating them. CDR1 is MNHEY and CDR2 is SMNVEV in the germline V gene (reference sequence). This chain's CDR3 is CASSLLAGNYEQYF. CDR3 bases: TGTGCCAGCAGTTTATTAGCAGGGAACTACGAGCAGTACTTC.

The rearrangement joins TRBV7-3 to TRBJ2-1; maybe TRBD1 (6 bases). Trimming removed 1 base at V and 8 bases at J, with 9 bases between. CDR1 and CDR2 from the germline V gene are SGHTA and FQGTGA. The CDR3 totals 13 residues. The CDR3 loop reads CASSLRGHDEQFF. The DNA for the CDR3 is TGTGCCAGCAGCTTAAGGGGGCACGATGAGCAGTTCTTC.

The rearrangement joins TRBV27 to TRBJ2-7, with 9 bases lining up with TRBD2. V lost 5 bases to trimming and J lost 2 bases; unmatched junction nucleotides: 7. Germline lookup yields CDR1 MNHEY and CDR2 SMNVEV (reference sequence). The CDR3 covers 15 residues. CDR3 DNA sequence: TGTGCCAGCAGTCTAGCGGGACTGTACACCTACGAGCAGTACTTC. Residues: CASSLAGLYTYEQYF.

The chain carries TRBV2 and TRBJ2-7, with D possibly being TRBD1 (5 bases). Germline CDR1 reads SNHLY; CDR2 reads FYNNEI. This CDR3 contains 14 residues. The V gene lost 1 base and the J gene lost 2 bases, with 9 bases spanning the gap. The CDR3 DNA follows: TGTGCCAGCAGTGAAGAGGCAGGGCCCTACGAGCAGTACTTC. It translates to CASSEEAGPYEQYF.

This chain connects TRBV7-8 to TRBJ2-5, with TRBD2 matching over 7 bases. Unmatched junction bases numbered 9, after V lost 4 bases and J lost 1 base. CDR1 and CDR2 from the germline V gene are SGHVS and FQNEAQ. The CDR3 sequence is 16 residues long. The CDR3 region is CASSSYGSGPQETQYF. In DNA, the CDR3 is TGTGCCAGCAGCTCTTACGGTAGCGGGCCCCAAGAGACCCAGTACTTC.

The rearrangement joins TRBV5-1 to TRBJ2-1; D not resolved. V was shortened by 0 bases and J by 6 bases, with 16 bases between the two germline ends. The CDR3 contains 16 residues. Germline V CDR1 and CDR2: SGHRS, YFSETQ. This CDR3 reads CASSLGWTALGNEQFF. CDR3 DNA sequence: TGCGCCAGCAGCTTGGGCTGGACCGCCTTGGGCAATGAGCAGTTCTTC. Full variable domain (remainder filled in from reference TRBV5-1 and TRBJ2-1): KAGVTQTPRYLIKTRGQQVTLSCSPISGHRSVSWYQQTPGQGLQFLFEYFSETQRNKGNFPGRFSGRQFSNSRSEMNVSTLELGDSALYLCASSLGWTALGNEQFFGPGTRLTVL.

The chain uses TRBV5-1 and TRBJ1-2; D is undetermined. The germline V and J ends were trimmed by 4 bases and 0 bases, with 13 bases remaining between them. Germline V gene sequence: CDR1 SGHRS, CDR2 YFSETQ. This CDR3 has 15 residues. The CDR3 DNA follows: TGCGCCAGCAGCGGAAGACCAGAAGCTAACTATGGCTACACCTTC. Translated: CASSGRPEANYGYTF.

The rearrangement joins TRBV6-5 to TRBJ2-7; 10 bases agree with TRBD2. Germline values: CDR1 MNHEY, CDR2 SVGAGI. The CDR3 is 15 residues long. Trimming at V came to 4 bases and at J to 5 bases, leaving 8 bases not matched to a gene. The CDR3 reads CASSSASGSSNEQYF. CDR3 sequence (DNA): TGTGCCAGCAGTTCAGCTAGCGGGAGTAGCAACGAGCAGTACTTC.

V usage is TRBV29-1 and J usage is TRBJ1-1; a possible D gene is TRBD1 (6 bases). Germline lookup yields CDR1 SQVTM and CDR2 ANQGSEA. The CDR3 is 11 residues long. V dropped 1 base and J dropped 10 bases, with 10 bases sitting between them. CDR3 protein: CSVEAEGGAFF. The CDR3 DNA is TGCAGCGTTGAAGCTGAAGGGGGAGCTTTCTTT.

The V and J genes are TRBV28 and TRBJ1-1, with TRBD1 matching over 8 bases. The CDR3 extends over 13 amino acids. J was trimmed by 4 bases and V by 10 bases; bases with no gene match: 8. Germline values: CDR1 MDHEN, CDR2 SYDVKM. The CDR3 nucleotides read TGTGCCACCACGACGCAGGGGGCCACTGAAGCTTTCTTT. It encodes CATTTQGATEAFF. The full variable domain, rest sourced from reference TRBV28 and TRBJ1-1, is DVKVTQSSRYLVKRTGEKVFLECVQDMDHENMFWYRQDPGLGLRLIYFSYDVKMKEKGDIPEGYSVSREKKERFSLILESASTNQTSMYLCATTTQGATEAFFGQGTRLTVV.

V gene TRBV5-4 combines with J gene TRBJ1-2, with D unresolved. Germline assignment: CDR1 SGHNT and CDR2 YYREEE (reference sequence). The CDR3 spans 11 residues. V lost 2 bases and J 8 bases, leaving 7 bases between the germline ends. The CDR3 loop reads CASSLLDGYTF. DNA of the CDR3: TGTGCCAGCAGCTTACTGGACGGCTACACCTTC.

Only one count was recorded for this clone. J is TRBJ1-5 and V is TRBV30, with no clear D. The germline gives CDR1 GTSNPN, CDR2 SVGIG (reference sequence). This CDR3 contains 17 residues. Trimming pared 1 base from V and 2 bases from J, leaving 18 bases between. This chain's CDR3 is CAWSGGTYVGGNQPQHF. The CDR3 bases are TGTGCCTGGAGTGGCGGCACATATGTAGGAGGCAATCAGCCCCAGCATTTT.

V usage is TRBV6-1 and J usage is TRBJ1-2; D uncertain. The CDR3 covers 16 residues. Trimming removed 2 bases from V and 4 bases from J, with 17 bases in between. Germline V gene sequence: CDR1 MNHNS, CDR2 SASEGT. CDR3 coding DNA: TGTGCCAGCAGTGAAAGTAAGTTGGGCCAGCGCTATGGCTACACCTTC. Encoded protein: CASSESKLGQRYGYTF.

The V call is TRBV7-2, the J call TRBJ1-1, with D possibly matching TRBD1 (5 bases). V shed 3 bases and J shed 2 bases, with 10 bases lying between them. Germline values: CDR1 SGHTA, CDR2 FQGNSA. The CDR3 loop spans 14 amino acids. The CDR3 sequence is CASSFQGINTEAFF. CDR3 nucleotide sequence: TGTGCCAGCAGCTTTCAGGGAATCAACACTGAAGCTTTCTTT.

This chain joins TRBV4-3 and TRBJ2-5; 10 bases map to TRBD1. Germline assignment: CDR1 LGHNA and CDR2 YSLEER. Trimming removed 0 bases from V and 1 base from J; junction bases left unmatched: 20. The length of the CDR3 is 22 residues. CDR3 nucleotides: TGCGCCAGCAGCCAAGATTTGATGACAGGGGGCTATAATCGGGGTTCCCAAGAGACCCAGTACTTC. It is translated as CASSQDLMTGGYNRGSQETQYF.

This clone showed up just a few times. The rearrangement joins TRBV6-1 to TRBJ2-1; possibly TRBD2 for D (6 bases). The CDR3 runs to 15 residues. The V and J ends lost 3 bases and 1 base respectively, with 10 bases between them. Germline values: CDR1 MNHNS, CDR2 SASEGT. This CDR3 is CASSDASGSYNEQFF. CDR3 nucleotide sequence: TGTGCCAGCAGTGATGCCAGCGGGTCCTACAATGAGCAGTTCTTC.

This sequence joins TRBV5-1 and TRBJ2-3; 7 positions match TRBD1. Per germline, CDR1 SGHRS and CDR2 YFSETQ. The CDR3 covers 19 residues. The V segment lost 4 bases and the J segment 0 bases; nucleotides outside the gene matches: 17. CDR3 region: CASSVQNRDRPSSTDTQYF. Written as DNA, the CDR3 is TGCGCCAGCAGCGTACAAAACCGGGACAGACCCTCTAGCACAGATACGCAGTATTTT.

The J gene is TRBJ1-2, the V gene TRBV27; 7 bases map to TRBD1. V was pared by 8 bases and J by 0 bases, with 3 bases of the junction left unmatched. In germline, CDR1 is MNHEY, CDR2 SMNVEV (reference sequence). This CDR3 has 13 amino acids. The CDR3 protein is CASGTATNYGYTF. CDR3 coding DNA: TGTGCCAGCGGGACAGCGACTAACTATGGCTACACCTTC.

V gene TRBV5-4 combines with J gene TRBJ2-1; a possible D gene is TRBD2 (5 bases). Trimming shortened V by 4 bases and J by 5 bases, and 25 bases separated the two germline ends. Germline loops: CDR1 SGHNT, CDR2 YYREEE (reference sequence). The CDR3 is made up of 18 amino acids. CDR3 bases: TGTGCCAGCAGCAAATCTCCCACGGGAAATAGTCCGAACAATGAGCAGTTCTTC. Protein product: CASSKSPTGNSPNNEQFF.

V and J are TRBV7-3 and TRBJ1-2; TRBD1 agrees at 8 bases. The CDR3 sequence is 15 residues long. V gave up 6 bases and J gave up 4 bases; unmatched junction bases: 10. Germline CDR1 reads SGHTA; CDR2 reads FQGTGA. The DNA of the CDR3 is TGTGCCAGCAGGGCGGACAGGGATTCTCGCTATGGCTACACCTTC. Protein: CASRADRDSRYGYTF.

The CDR3 DNA is TGTGCCAGTAGTGCTTTCCAGGGTGGGCACAACACTGAAGCTTTCTTT. This translates into CASSAFQGGHNTEAFF. The V and J genes are TRBV19 and TRBJ1-1, with D perhaps TRBD1 (5 bases). The CDR3 is made up of 16 amino acids. From germline, CDR1 is LNHDA and CDR2 SQIVND (reference sequence). Deletions cut 5 bases from V and 2 bases from J, with 18 bases between. Based on the CDR3 plus reference TRBV19 and TRBJ1-1, the full variable domain is DGGITQSPKYLFRKEGQNVTLSCEQNLNHDAMYWYRQDPGQGLRLIYYSQIVNDFQKGDIAEGYSVSREKKESFPLTVTSAQKNPTAFYLCASSAFQGGHNTEAFFGQGTRLTVV.

The CDR3 protein is CASRGALPAGNTIYF. The CDR3 DNA sequence: TGTGCCAGTAGGGGAGCCCTCCCCGCTGGAAACACCATATATTTT. J is TRBJ1-3 and V is TRBV19; D call uncertain. This CDR3 has 15 amino acids. The germline V and J ends were trimmed by 6 bases and 2 bases, with 14 bases remaining between them. Germline CDR1 is LNHDA and CDR2 is SQIVND (reference sequence).

The chain has TRBV29-1 and TRBJ2-5; 8 bases line up with TRBD1. The CDR3 totals 14 residues. Germline trimming cut 6 bases from V and 2 bases from J; bases unmatched to any gene: 8. The germline gives CDR1 SQVTM, CDR2 ANQGSEA. CDR3 nucleotide sequence: TGCAGCGTCCCTGACAGGGGTTGGCAAGAGACCCAGTACTTC. This encodes CSVPDRGWQETQYF.

The gene calls are TRBV29-1 and TRBJ2-5; D unresolved. V was trimmed by 2 bases and J by 2 bases, leaving 6 bases between them. This CDR3 comprises 12 residues. Germline V gene lookup returns CDR1 SQVTM and CDR2 ANQGSEA. The CDR3 DNA follows: TGCAGCGTTGAACGGCAGCAAGAGACCCAGTACTTC. This translates into CSVERQQETQYF.

The genes are TRBV4-3 and TRBJ2-5, with unresolved D. Germline-derived CDR1 and CDR2 are LGHNA and YSLEER. The CDR3 loop spans 13 amino acids. The ends were cut back, 0 bases at V and 4 bases at J, with 6 bases in the middle. CDR3: CASSQDRLETQYF. The DNA for the CDR3 is TGCGCCAGCAGCCAAGACCGTCTAGAGACCCAGTACTTC.

V and J are TRBV5-1 and TRBJ2-3; D uncertain. CDR3 length equals 17 residues. The germline V and J ends were trimmed by 1 base and 4 bases, with 19 bases remaining between them. The germline gives CDR1 SGHRS, CDR2 YFSETQ. The CDR3 sequence: CASSLRDRALEPDTQYF. The CDR3 DNA sequence: TGCGCCAGCAGCTTGAGAGATCGAGCTCTAGAACCAGATACGCAGTATTTT.

This clone was counted only a few times. V gene TRBV28 combines with J gene TRBJ1-5; 7 bases are shared with TRBD1. V lost 10 bases to trimming and J lost 3 bases; unmatched junction nucleotides: 3. The CDR3 sequence is 12 residues long. The germline V gene encodes CDR1 MDHEN and CDR2 SYDVKM. For the CDR3, the DNA is TGTGCCACGACAGGGACCAATCAGCCCCAGCATTTT. Its translation is CATTGTNQPQHF.